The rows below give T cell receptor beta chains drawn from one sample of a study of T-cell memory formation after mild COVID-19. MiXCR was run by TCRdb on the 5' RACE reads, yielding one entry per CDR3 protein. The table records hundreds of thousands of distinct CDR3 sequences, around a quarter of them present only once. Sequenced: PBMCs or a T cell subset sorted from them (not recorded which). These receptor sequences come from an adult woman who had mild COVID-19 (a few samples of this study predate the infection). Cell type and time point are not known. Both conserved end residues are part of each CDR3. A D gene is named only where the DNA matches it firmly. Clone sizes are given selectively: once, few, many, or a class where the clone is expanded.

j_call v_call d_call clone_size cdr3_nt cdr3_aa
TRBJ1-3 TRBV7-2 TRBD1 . TGTGCCAGCAGCGCCGGGACAGGGGACGGAAACACCATATATTTT CASSAGTGDGNTIYF
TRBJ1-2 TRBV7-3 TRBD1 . TGTGCCAGCAGCCATTACGACAGGGTCTCTGGCTACACCTTC CASSHYDRVSGYTF
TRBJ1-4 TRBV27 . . TGTGCCAGCAGTTTATTCGGAAGCACCGGGCAACTGTTTTTT CASSLFGSTGQLFF
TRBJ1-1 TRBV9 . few TGTGCCAGCAGCAGCGACCTCGTTGGGGCTGAAGCTTTCTTT CASSSDLVGAEAFF
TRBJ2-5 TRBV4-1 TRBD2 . TGCGCCAGCAGCCAAGATGCGGGGGTCGGGGAGACCCAGTACTTC CASSQDAGVGETQYF
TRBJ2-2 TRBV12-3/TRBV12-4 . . TGTGCCAGCAGTTCAGGGCACTACACCGGGGAGCTGTTTTTT CASSSGHYTGELFF
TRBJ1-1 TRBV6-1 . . TGTGCCAGCAGGGACCACACTGAAGCTTTCTTT CASRDHTEAFF
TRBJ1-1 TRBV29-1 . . TGCAGCGGCTTCAGGGGCATGGTGAACACTGAAGCTTTCTTT CSGFRGMVNTEAFF
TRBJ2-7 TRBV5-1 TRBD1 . TGCGCCAGCAGCTTCATGGACAGGGGGCACAGGACTAGCAGCTACGAGCAGTACTTC CASSFMDRGHRTSSYEQYF
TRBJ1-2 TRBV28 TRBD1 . TGTGCCAGCAGTCCATCCGGGACAGGAAACTATGGCTACACCTTC CASSPSGTGNYGYTF
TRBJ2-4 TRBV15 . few TGTGCCACCAGCAGAAGATCCCCCCTCCCGGAGGCCAAAAACATTCAGTACTTC CATSRRSPLPEAKNIQYF
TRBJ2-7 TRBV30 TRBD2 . TGTGCCTGGAACCGTCTAGCGGGGGCCTACGAGCAGTACTTC CAWNRLAGAYEQYF
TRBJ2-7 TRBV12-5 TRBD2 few TGTGCTAGTGGTTTGGAACCTGGGACTAGCGGGAGAGGGGGGATTTACGAGCAGTACTTC CASGLEPGTSGRGGIYEQYF
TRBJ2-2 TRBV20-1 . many TGCAGTGCTAGATCCCCTTCCGGGACACACACCGGGGAGCTGTTTTTT CSARSPSGTHTGELFF
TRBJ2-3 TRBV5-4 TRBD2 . TGTGCCACCGCCGGGCGCGGGGAGGGGCAGTATTTT CATAGRGEGQYF
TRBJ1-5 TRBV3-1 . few TGTGCCAGCAGCCCTCGGGGGGATCAGCCCCAGCATTTT CASSPRGDQPQHF
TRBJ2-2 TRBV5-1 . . TGCGCCAGCAGCTTGAACAGCGCGAACACCGGGGAGCTGTTTTTT CASSLNSANTGELFF
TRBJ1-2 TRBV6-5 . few TGTGCCAGCAGTTACGACAGGACGGACGGCTACACCTTC CASSYDRTDGYTF
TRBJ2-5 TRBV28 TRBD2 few TGTGCCAGCAGTTTAGGGACTAGCGCCCTAGAAGAGACCCAGTACTTC CASSLGTSALEETQYF
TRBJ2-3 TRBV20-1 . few TGCAGTGCAGGCCGGGGAGTAGATACGCAGTATTTT CSAGRGVDTQYF
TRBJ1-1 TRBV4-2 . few TGTGCCAGCAGCCGAGTTGGGGTAGACACTGAAGCTTTCTTT CASSRVGVDTEAFF
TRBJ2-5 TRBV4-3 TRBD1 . TGCGCCAGCAGCCGCGTACCGGGACAGGGCCAAGAGACCCAGTACTTC CASSRVPGQGQETQYF
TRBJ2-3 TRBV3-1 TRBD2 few TGTGCCAGCAGCCTGCAACTAGCGGGAGGACGCACAGATACGCAGTATTTT CASSLQLAGGRTDTQYF
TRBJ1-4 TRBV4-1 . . TGCGCCAGTGCACAGGGTATTAATGAAAAACTGTTTTTT CASAQGINEKLFF
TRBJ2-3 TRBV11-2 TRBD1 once TGTGCCAGCAGCTTCGGACAGGGGCCGCAGTATTTT CASSFGQGPQYF
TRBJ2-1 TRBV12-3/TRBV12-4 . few TGTGCCAGCAGCCAAGACTCGGGACCGGAGCAGTTCTTC CASSQDSGPEQFF
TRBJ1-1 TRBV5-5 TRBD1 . TGTGCCAGCAGCGCTTATGGGACAGGGATGAACACTGAAGCTTTCTTT CASSAYGTGMNTEAFF
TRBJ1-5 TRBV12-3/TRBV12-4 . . TGTGCCAGCAGTTCCCAGTATAGCAATCAGCCCCAGCATTTT CASSSQYSNQPQHF
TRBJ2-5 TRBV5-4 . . TGTGCCAGCAGCTTGGAGGGCCCGCTGGTAGAGACCCAGTACTTC CASSLEGPLVETQYF
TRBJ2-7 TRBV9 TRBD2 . TGTGCCAGCAGCCCAGGTGGGCTAGCGGGTGGCGCCTACGAGCAGTACTTC CASSPGGLAGGAYEQYF
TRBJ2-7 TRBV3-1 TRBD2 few TGTGCCAGCAGCCAACCCGTCCGGGGGGGTTACGAGCAGTACTTC CASSQPVRGGYEQYF
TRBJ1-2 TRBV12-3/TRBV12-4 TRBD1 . TGTGCCAGCAGTTCTCAAATACAGGGGGCTTATGGCTACACCTTC CASSSQIQGAYGYTF
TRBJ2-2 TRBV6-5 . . TGTGCCAGCAAGGACAGAGACACCGGGGAGCTGTTTTTT CASKDRDTGELFF
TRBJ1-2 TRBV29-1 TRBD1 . TGCAGCGTGGGACAGGGACCAGCTAACTATGGCTACACCTTC CSVGQGPANYGYTF
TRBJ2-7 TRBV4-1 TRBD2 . TGCGCCAGCAGCCAAGAGGTGCGGGAGGCCTACGAGCAGTACTTC CASSQEVREAYEQYF
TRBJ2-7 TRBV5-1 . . TGCGCCAGCAGCTTGGCTCAGGCGAACTACGAGCAGTACTTC CASSLAQANYEQYF
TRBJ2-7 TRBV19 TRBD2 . TGTGCCAGTAGTATTGGACTAGCGGTCCCCTACGAGCAGTACTTC CASSIGLAVPYEQYF
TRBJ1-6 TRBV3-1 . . TGTGCCAGCAGCCAAACAACAGGTTCACCCCTCCACTTT CASSQTTGSPLHF
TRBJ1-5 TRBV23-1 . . TGCGCCAGCAGCCGAAACGGAGGACAGCCCCAGCATTTT CASSRNGGQPQHF
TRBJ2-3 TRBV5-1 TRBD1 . TGCGCCAGCAGCTTGGGTCACAGGGGGTACCACTGGGATACGCAGTATTTT CASSLGHRGYHWDTQYF
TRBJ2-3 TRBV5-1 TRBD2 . TGCGCCAGCAGCTTACTAGCGGGAGGTGTAGATACGCAGTATTTT CASSLLAGGVDTQYF
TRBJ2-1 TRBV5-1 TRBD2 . TGCGCCAGCAGCTTGGTTGGTCGGGAGGTTTACAATGAGCAGTTCTTC CASSLVGREVYNEQFF
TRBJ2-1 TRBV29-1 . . TGCAGCGTTGCTAACGGGGACCTTAATGAGCAGTTCTTC CSVANGDLNEQFF
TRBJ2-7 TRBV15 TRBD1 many TGTGCCACCAGCTACGGACAGGGGCCGAGCGAGCAGTACTTC CATSYGQGPSEQYF
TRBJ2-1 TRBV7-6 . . TGTGCCAGCAGCCCCCGAGGACTTCTCTACAATGAGCAGTTCTTC CASSPRGLLYNEQFF
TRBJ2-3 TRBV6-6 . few TGTGCCAGCAGTCAAAGGTCAGATACGCAGTATTTT CASSQRSDTQYF
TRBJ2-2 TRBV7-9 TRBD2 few TGTGCCAGCAGCTCGACTAGCGGGAGACCGGGCGGGGAGCTGTTTTTT CASSSTSGRPGGELFF
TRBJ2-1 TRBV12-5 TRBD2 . TGTGCTAGTGGCTCTTCGGGAGGCCCGGTCATCGAGCAGTTCTTC CASGSSGGPVIEQFF